This TCR beta chain is drawn from a study of cytomegalovirus exposure and HLA in healthy donors. PCR used 60 Vbeta primers and 13 Jbeta primers. The table came from immunoSEQ multiplex PCR; TCRdb's copy has only in-frame clones and leaves some out. The data contain 100,000 to 150,000 clones, 80% of them singletons. The CDR3 extends over 16 amino acids. The V gene's germline CDR1 is SEHNR and CDR2 FQNEAQ (reference sequence). J lost 6 bases, V lost 3 bases, and 8 bases had no gene match. Sequenced material: PBMCs. The sequence was collected from a female donor in good health and CMV-seropositive. The chain carries TRBV7-9 and TRBJ2-2; 9 bases are shared with TRBD2. The chain's CDR3 is CASSFPLAGLAGELFF. The CDR3 DNA reads TGTGCCAGCAGCTTCCCACTAGCGGGTCTGGCCGGGGAGCTGTTTTTT.